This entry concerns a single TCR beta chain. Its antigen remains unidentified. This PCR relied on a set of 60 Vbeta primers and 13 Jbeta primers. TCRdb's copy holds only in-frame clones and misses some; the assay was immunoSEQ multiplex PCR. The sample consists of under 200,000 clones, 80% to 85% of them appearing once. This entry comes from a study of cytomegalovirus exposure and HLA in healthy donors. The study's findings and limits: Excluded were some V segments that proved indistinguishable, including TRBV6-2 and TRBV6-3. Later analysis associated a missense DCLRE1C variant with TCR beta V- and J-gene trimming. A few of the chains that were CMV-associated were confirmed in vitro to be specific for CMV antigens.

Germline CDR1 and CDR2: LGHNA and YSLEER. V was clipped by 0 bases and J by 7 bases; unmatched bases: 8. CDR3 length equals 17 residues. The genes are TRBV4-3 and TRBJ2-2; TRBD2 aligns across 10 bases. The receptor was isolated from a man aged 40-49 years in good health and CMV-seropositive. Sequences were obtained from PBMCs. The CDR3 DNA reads TGCGCCAGCAGCCAAGAAGTGAGCGGGGGGGCGAGCGGGGAGCTGTTTTTT. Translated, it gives CASSQEVSGGASGELFF.